This TCR beta chain was documented in a study of OX40 agonist ivuxolimab in advanced cancers. Context from the whole study: Ivuxolimab was an agonistic, fully human IgG2 monoclonal antibody directed against OX40 (CD134), a costimulatory receptor. Intravenous ivuxolimab was administered to patients every 2 weeks at six dose levels: 0.01, 0.1, 0.3, 1.5, 3 and 10 mg/kg. Of the approximately 50 patients in dose escalation, some 20 had hepatocellular carcinoma, about 15 had melanoma, 9 had renal cell carcinoma and 9 had head and neck cancer. In the dose-escalation cohort, approximately 83% of patients were male, and the mean age was around 60 years with a range of about 20 to 90. Prior anti-PD-1, anti-PD-L1 or anti-CTLA-4 therapy was permitted, and checkpoint inhibitors had been received by less than 45% of dose-escalation patients. Partial responses occurred in three dose-escalation patients: two with cutaneous melanoma and one with hepatocellular carcinoma. The point of sequencing TCRbeta in the periphery was to test whether ivuxolimab changed TCR sequence diversity and drove clonal T-cell expansion. The monotherapy dose-escalation portion (N of about 52 patients) of the phase I ivuxolimab trial is reported in the paper. Overall results and qualifications from the work: The antigen specificity of the clonally expanded peripheral T cells was not determined. Low levels of normalized T-cell clonal expansion were also shown by some nonresponding patients. At doses of 0.1 to 3.0 mg/kg, clonal expansion of both CD4+ and CD8+ blood T cells was observed from baseline to week 6. After ivuxolimab, expanded clones were on average more numerous among CD8+ T cells than among CD4+ T cells. In the 0.1-3.0 mg/kg groups, partial responders had among the lowest normalized peripheral clonal expansion, particularly in CD8+ T cells.

The trial excluded patients who had a history of autoimmune disease or were on systemic immunosuppression. Peripheral blood for TCR sequencing was collected from all dose cohorts at baseline, on cycle 4 day 1, and on cycle 7 day 1. The samples were drawn from a first-in-human, open-label, multicenter phase I dose-escalation trial of ivuxolimab. Adults with locally advanced or metastatic head and neck squamous cell, hepatocellular, melanoma or renal cell carcinoma were enrolled in the trial. Before TCR sequencing, CD4+ T cells and CD8+ T cells were sorted from peripheral blood as separate populations. Of note for this clone: It lacks a known antigen. The sample holds no much larger clone one base away, and base qualities are not on file.

For this chain, trimming is 6 bases at the V end and 2 bases at the J end, and the number of junction bases without a gene match is 10. Taken from the germline V gene, the CDR1 and CDR2 loops are SQVTM and ANQGSEA. The CDR3 starts with the cysteine, ends with the phenylalanine, and has 16 residues. Only CDR3 DNA remains: 48 bases, in frame from the first base. For sequencing of the TCRbeta CDR3 region, genomic DNA was extracted from the sorted cells. The immunoSEQ Assay was used for sequencing of TCRbeta CDR3 regions. Drawn from immuneACCESS, this table holds only the in-frame rearrangements with V and J called that TCRdb kept. Clones are partly lost; checked studies trace under half to an unresolved V gene and leave the rest unexplained. Counted in this sample were approximately 71,000 clones; 80% to 85% of them appeared once. The ten largest clones take up less than 0.9% of the sample.

The specimen was CD4+ or CD8+ T cells sorted from blood, collected in a trial of the OX40 agonist ivuxolimab. The TCR was taken from an adult with an advanced solid tumor such as melanoma, head and neck, liver or kidney cancer. The rearranged segments are TRBV29-1 and TRBJ2-3; 11 central nucleotides agree with TRBD1. Here the CDR3 is given as CSVRTDRGPPTDTQYF. The DNA is TGCAGCGTCAGAACGGACAGGGGGCCACCCACAGATACGCAGTATTTT.